The 20 T cell receptor beta chains in this list originate from one sample, sequenced in a study of blood T cell repertoires in COVID-19. Sequencing used immunoSEQ multiplex PCR; TCRdb keeps in-frame clones, though not all of them. Among approximately 170,000 clones, roughly 80% were seen once, and the ten largest hold approximately 2.4%. The sequenced sample was peripheral blood. The origin of the receptors is a human donor with acute or convalescent COVID-19. The donor label of this sample is uncertain.

The chain has TRBV9 and TRBJ2-3; 7 bases are a match to TRBD2. With 0 bases clipped from V and 2 bases from J, the junction kept 12 bases outside the gene matches. The CDR3 covers 18 residues. Germline-derived CDR1 and CDR2 are SGDLS and YYNGEE. For the CDR3, the DNA is TGTGCCAGCAGCGTAGCATCGGGGGGACGGGGCCCCACAGATACGCAGTATTTT. Its protein product is CASSVASGGRGPTDTQYF. The full variable domain, with the rest looked up from reference TRBV9 and TRBJ2-3, is DSGVTQTPKHLITATGQRVTLRCSPRSGDLSVYWYQQSLDQGLQFLIQYYNGEERAKGNILERFSAQQFPDLHSELNLSSLELGDSALYFCASSVASGGRGPTDTQYFGPGTRLTVL.

This clone was detected only once. V usage is TRBV2 and J usage is TRBJ2-2; a weak D match, TRBD2 (5 bases). Per germline, CDR1 SNHLY and CDR2 FYNNEI. This CDR3 has 14 amino acids. The V gene lost 5 bases and the J gene lost 3 bases, with 10 bases spanning the gap. CDR3 in amino acids: CASSPPGDTGELFF. Here the CDR3 DNA reads TGTGCCAGCAGTCCGCCCGGGGACACCGGGGAGCTGTTTTTT.

The chain couples TRBV28 to TRBJ2-5; 8 bases are a match to TRBD1. Germline V gives CDR1 MDHEN, CDR2 SYDVKM. Germline trimming cut 4 bases from V and 5 bases from J; bases unmatched to any gene: 0. The length of the CDR3 is 12 residues. CDR3 loop: CASSYRGETQYF. Here the CDR3 DNA reads TGTGCCAGCAGTTACAGGGGGGAGACCCAGTACTTC.

The chain has TRBV3-1 (or the pseudogene TRBV3-2) and TRBJ2-7; 10 bases line up with TRBD2. The V segment lost 0 bases and the J segment 0 bases; nucleotides outside the gene matches: 8. The CDR3 extends over 18 amino acids. Germline loops: CDR1 LGHDT, CDR2 YNNKEL (reference sequence). The CDR3: CASSQDTPSGGYSYEQYF. The CDR3 DNA reads TGTGCCAGCAGCCAAGATACCCCTAGCGGGGGTTACTCCTACGAGCAGTACTTC.

The chain carries TRBV7-3 and TRBJ2-3, with 9 bases fitting TRBD2. The CDR3 runs to 17 residues. Germline V gives CDR1 SGHTA, CDR2 FQGTGA. Trimming removed 2 bases from V and 0 bases from J; junction bases left unmatched: 6. CDR3 amino acids: CASSLAGGLASTDTQYF. The DNA for the CDR3 is TGTGCCAGCAGCTTAGCGGGGGGGCTCGCTAGCACAGATACGCAGTATTTT.

This clone was observed a single time. This sequence joins TRBV30 and TRBJ2-3, with 15 positions matching TRBD2. There are 18 residues in the CDR3. V dropped 3 bases and J dropped 1; count of bases not matched to a gene: 8. CDR1 is GTSNPN, CDR2 SVGIG, per germline (reference sequence). The CDR3 DNA sequence: TGTGCCTGGAGCCGCCCGGGACTAGCGGGAGGAGGCACAGATACGCAGTATTTT. It yields the protein CAWSRPGLAGGGTDTQYF.

CDR3 amino acids: CASSSNGPGGKSEQYF. The CDR3 coding sequence is TGTGCCAGCAGCTCTAACGGCCCAGGGGGAAAGAGCGAGCAGTACTTC. The chain recombines TRBV7-3 with TRBJ2-7; 7 bases match TRBD1. The J segment lost 6 bases and the V segment lost 4 bases, leaving 15 bases of the junction unmatched. CDR3 size: 16 residues. Germline V lookup: CDR1 SGHTA, CDR2 FQGTGA.

The chain carries TRBV3-1 (or the pseudogene TRBV3-2) and TRBJ1-1; D is unclear. Germline V lookup: CDR1 LGHDT, CDR2 YNNKEL (reference sequence). The ends were cut back, 0 bases at V and 10 bases at J, with 15 bases in the middle. This CDR3 is 14 amino acids long. Here the CDR3 DNA reads TGTGCCAGCAGCCAAGAACTTGACTTCCAAAGAGCTTTCTTT. Amino acids: CASSQELDFQRAFF.

The gene calls are TRBV2 and TRBJ1-1; D uncertain. This CDR3 has 13 residues. Germline-derived CDR1 and CDR2 are SNHLY and FYNNEI. Trimming shortened V by 2 bases and J by 1 base, and 5 bases separated the two germline ends. The CDR3 region is CASSENRNTEAFF. CDR3 sequence (DNA): TGTGCCAGCAGTGAAAACAGGAACACTGAAGCTTTCTTT.

The genes are TRBV10-3 and TRBJ2-5; 8 nucleotides match TRBD2. This CDR3 region has 16 residues. Germline lookup yields CDR1 ENHRY and CDR2 SYGVKD. The V and J ends lost 3 bases and 0 bases, in that order; junction bases with no gene match: 6. The CDR3 protein is CAISDLGGGNQETQYF. CDR3 DNA sequence: TGTGCCATCAGTGATCTGGGCGGGGGGAACCAAGAGACCCAGTACTTC.

The chain combines TRBV2 with TRBJ2-6; maybe TRBD1 (5 bases). V was trimmed by 3 bases and J by 0 bases, leaving 9 bases between them. Germline CDR1 and CDR2: SNHLY and FYNNEI. The CDR3 totals 16 residues. CDR3 residues: CASSDRVSSGANVLTF. CDR3 DNA: TGTGCCAGCAGTGACAGGGTGAGCTCTGGGGCCAACGTCCTGACTTTC.

The V and J genes are TRBV11-2 and TRBJ2-2; TRBD2 might be the D (6 bases). Germline CDR1 reads SGHAT; CDR2 reads FQNNGV. The CDR3 covers 16 residues. Trimming removed 1 base from V and 4 bases from J, with 13 bases in between. As DNA, the CDR3 is TGTGCCAGCAGCTTAGCTAGACTAGTAATCACCGGGGAGCTGTTTTTT. This encodes CASSLARLVITGELFF.

This chain links TRBV7-8 with TRBJ1-2; D perhaps matches TRBD1 (6 bases). V dropped 10 bases and J dropped 4 bases, with 22 bases sitting between them. The CDR3 length is 15 residues. Germline V CDR1 and CDR2: SGHVS, FQNEAQ. CDR3 residues: CATTDRMGSGYGYTF. The CDR3, as DNA: TGTGCCACCACCGACAGGATGGGGTCCGGCTATGGCTACACCTTC.

The chain carries TRBV6-6 and TRBJ2-1; 7 bases map to TRBD2. The CDR3 runs 15 residues. The ends lost 2 bases at V and 7 bases at J; junction bases unmatched: 8. The V gene's germline CDR1 is MNHNY and CDR2 SVGAGI (reference sequence). CDR3: CASSYGAGEGNEQFF. The CDR3 DNA reads as TGTGCCAGCAGTTACGGGGCGGGGGAAGGGAATGAGCAGTTCTTC.

V and J are TRBV5-6 and TRBJ2-1; tentatively, D is TRBD2 (6 bases). The length of the CDR3 is 15 residues. Deletions cut 4 bases from V and 1 base from J, with 12 bases between. From germline, CDR1 is SGHDT and CDR2 YYEEEE. This CDR3 reads CASSLSRESYNEQFF. The DNA for the CDR3 is TGTGCCAGCAGCCTCTCCCGGGAGTCCTACAATGAGCAGTTCTTC.

V usage is TRBV6-4 and J usage is TRBJ1-4, with D possibly being TRBD1 (6 bases). Germline values: CDR1 MRHNA, CDR2 SNTAGT. The germline V and J ends were trimmed by 0 bases and 7 bases, with 21 bases remaining between them. The length of the CDR3 is 18 residues. CDR3 loop: CASSDSEASDRMLEKLFF. CDR3 coding DNA: TGTGCCAGCAGTGACTCGGAGGCCTCTGACAGGATGCTTGAAAAACTGTTTTTT.

This chain joins TRBV19 and TRBJ2-5; 11 bases are a match to TRBD2. The V and J ends lost 10 bases and 3 bases, in that order; junction bases with no gene match: 7. Germline CDR1 is LNHDA and CDR2 is SQIVND (reference sequence). This CDR3 region has 14 residues. The DNA for the CDR3 is TGTGCCACCCCCCCGACTAGCGGGAAAGAGACCCAGTACTTC. Amino acid sequence: CATPPTSGKETQYF.

This clone appeared a few times. The rearrangement uses TRBV7-9 and TRBJ2-1, with 12 bases identical to TRBD2. The junction had 6 bases not matched to a gene; V was cut back by 5 bases and J by 7 bases. Germline CDR1 reads SEHNR; CDR2 reads FQNEAQ (reference sequence). This CDR3 region has 15 residues. CDR3 nucleotide sequence: TGTGCCAGCAGCCCTCTAGCGGGAGGGAGGAATGAGCAGTTCTTC. Its translation is CASSPLAGGRNEQFF.

This chain uses TRBV24-1 with TRBJ2-7; 11 nucleotides match TRBD1. This CDR3 is 16 amino acids long. The V and J ends lost 4 bases and 0 bases, in that order; junction bases with no gene match: 4. CDR1 and CDR2 (germline): KGHDR, SFDVKD. CDR3 bases: TGTGCCACCAGTGACCGGGGACAGGGGGGCTCCTACGAGCAGTACTTC. Translated: CATSDRGQGGSYEQYF.

This sequence joins TRBV3-1 (or the pseudogene TRBV3-2) and TRBJ1-2; no reliable D call. The germline gives CDR1 LGHDT, CDR2 YNNKEL (reference sequence). Trimming pared 0 bases from V and 3 bases from J, leaving 8 bases between. This CDR3 has 14 amino acids. The CDR3 DNA follows: TGTGCCAGCAGCCAAGATACGGGATACTATGGCTACACCTTC. Amino acids: CASSQDTGYYGYTF.